Listed below are T cell receptor beta chains from one sample, sequenced in a study of read filtering for tumor transcriptome and immune sequencing. TCRdb ran MiXCR on the reads and lists one entry per CDR3 protein. The sample comprises 130,000 or so distinct CDR3 sequences, under 15% of which are singletons, and about 8.6% rests with the top ten. Sequencing was carried out using a population of CD138-negative cells sorted from bone marrow. These receptors were obtained from a donor at least 40 years old with multiple myeloma. Both conserved end residues are part of each CDR3. Each record gives: V gene, J gene, D gene, clone size, CDR3 DNA, CDR3 protein. A D gene is named only where the DNA matches it firmly. The size entry is marked missing in some rows and otherwise reads once, few, many or a size class.

TRBV5-1	TRBJ1-1	.	many	TGTGCCAGCAGCTTGGGCAGCACTGAAGCTTTCTTT	CASSLGSTEAFF
TRBV7-9	TRBJ2-1	.	many	TGTGCCAGCAGCCCCGAGTGGAACAATGAGCAGTTCTTC	CASSPEWNNEQFF
TRBV5-6	TRBJ2-3	.	few	TGTGCCAGCAGCCAGGGCACCGCCGGGGTTTCCACAGATACGCAGTATTTT	CASSQGTAGVSTDTQYF
TRBV20-1	TRBJ2-1	TRBD2	many	TGCAGTGCTAGAGTCTCAACTAGCGGGAGGGGTGAGCAGTTCTTC	CSARVSTSGRGEQFF
TRBV7-9	TRBJ2-7	.	few	TGTGCCAGCAGCTTAAGAGGGAGTCCGTACGAGCAGTACTTC	CASSLRGSPYEQYF
TRBV29-1	TRBJ2-1	TRBD2	many	TGCAGCGTACACCCGACAGGGACTAGCGGGAGCCCCCATGAGCAGTTCTTC	CSVHPTGTSGSPHEQFF
TRBV11-1	TRBJ2-1	.	many	TGTGCCAGCAGCGAGCGCTGGGGCAATGAGCAGTTCTTC	CASSERWGNEQFF
TRBV7-2	TRBJ2-1	.	few	TGTGCCAGCAGCCTCCAGGACTCCAACAATGAGCAGTTCTTC	CASSLQDSNNEQFF
TRBV27	TRBJ1-1	TRBD1	.	TGTGCCAGCAGTCCAAACTCTCGGGACAGGGAGGCGGTTGAAGCTTTCTTT	CASSPNSRDREAVEAFF
TRBV27	TRBJ2-1	.	many	TGTGCCAGCAGAAAATACAATGAGCAGTTCTTC	CASRKYNEQFF
TRBV7-9	TRBJ1-1	TRBD1	many	TGTGCCAGCAGCTTAGCGGACAGGGAAGCTTTCTTT	CASSLADREAFF
TRBV4-1	TRBJ2-1	.	many	TGCGCCAGCAGCCAGGGACAAGAATACAATGAGCAGTTCTTC	CASSQGQEYNEQFF
TRBV6-6	TRBJ2-1	TRBD2	many	TGTGCCAGCAGTCCCCCGGGAGGATATAGCTCCTACAATGAGCAGTTCTTC	CASSPPGGYSSYNEQFF
TRBV7-9	TRBJ2-7	.	many	TGTGCCAGCAGCTCCGCCCGAGAGGGCGAGCAGTACTTC	CASSSAREGEQYF
TRBV7-9	TRBJ2-3	.	many	TGTGCCAGCAGCTTTCTTAGAGTAGGAGATACGCAGTATTTT	CASSFLRVGDTQYF
TRBV29-1	TRBJ2-1	.	many	TGCAGCGTTGACGGGGAATTTCGATATGAGCAGTTCTTC	CSVDGEFRYEQFF
TRBV5-1	TRBJ1-1	TRBD1	many	TGCGCCAGCAGCCCCGACAGGGGATCGGTGAACACTGAAGCTTTCTTT	CASSPDRGSVNTEAFF
TRBV4-3	TRBJ2-7	TRBD1	many	TGCGCCAGCAGCCAAGGTTGGACAGGGAAATTCTACGAGCAGTACTTC	CASSQGWTGKFYEQYF
TRBV19	TRBJ2-1	.	.	TGTGCCAGTAGTTTCGACAGCTACAATGAGCAGTTCTTC	CASSFDSYNEQFF
TRBV5-1	TRBJ2-5	.	many	TGCGCCAGCAGCTTATGGGCAGAGCAAGAGACCCAGTACTTC	CASSLWAEQETQYF
TRBV4-3	TRBJ2-2	TRBD2	.	TGCGCCAACAGCCAAGATGGGGGAGGGCCTGGAGCCGGGGGGCTGTTTTTT	CANSQDGGGPGAGGLFF
TRBV11-3	TRBJ2-1	TRBD1	many	TGTGCCAGCAGCTTTTTCTTGGGACAGAGCTCCTACAATGAGCAGTTCTTC	CASSFFLGQSSYNEQFF
TRBV5-1	TRBJ2-7	TRBD2	many	TGCGCCAGCAGCTTGGGTCCTAGCGGGAGGGCCTCCGAGCAGTACTTC	CASSLGPSGRASEQYF
TRBV4-2	TRBJ1-5	TRBD1	once	TGTGCCAGCAGCGTAGGGACAGCTAGCAATCAGCCCCAGCATTTT	CASSVGTASNQPQHF
TRBV7-9	TRBJ2-1	.	many	TGTGCCAGCAGCTTAGGTGAACATGAGCAGTTCTTC	CASSLGEHEQFF
TRBV20-1	TRBJ2-7	TRBD2	many	TGCAGTGCTGGGGGACTAGCGGACTACGAGCAGTACTTC	CSAGGLADYEQYF
TRBV20-1	TRBJ2-3	.	many	TGCAGTGCCGACAGGACGTCCACAGATACGCAGTATTTT	CSADRTSTDTQYF
TRBV7-2	TRBJ2-2	.	.	TGTGCCAGCAGCTTAAATAAGGTCGTCGGGGAGCTGTTTTTT	CASSLNKVVGELFF
TRBV3-1	TRBJ1-1	.	many	TGTGCCAGCAGCAAGACAATGAACACTGAAGCTTTCTTT	CASSKTMNTEAFF
TRBV6-1	TRBJ2-1	TRBD2	many	TGTGCCAGCAGGGCCGGGAGGAGTACCTACAATGAGCAGTTCTTC	CASRAGRSTYNEQFF
TRBV14	TRBJ2-7	TRBD2	many	TGTGCCAGCAGCCAAGTAGGGAGGGCCTACGAGCAGTACTTC	CASSQVGRAYEQYF
TRBV19	TRBJ2-1	TRBD2	many	TGTGCCAGTAGTTCCGGATCGACTAGCGGGAGGGCCAAGTTCTTC	CASSSGSTSGRAKFF
TRBV20-1	TRBJ2-7	.	many	TGCAGTGCTATAGGGTACCCCTACGAGCAGTACTTC	CSAIGYPYEQYF
TRBV29-1	TRBJ2-3	.	many	TGCAGCGTTGATAGGATCCCCGCAGATACGCAGTATTTT	CSVDRIPADTQYF
TRBV29-1	TRBJ2-2	.	many	TGCAGCGTATCTCATAGGACACCGAACACCGGGGAGCTGTTTTTT	CSVSHRTPNTGELFF
TRBV30	TRBJ1-5	.	many	TGTGCCTGGAGTGTAAGCGGGGCAGGTAATCAGCCCCAGCATTTT	CAWSVSGAGNQPQHF
TRBV29-1	TRBJ1-2	.	many	TGCAGCGTTGGGCTACTTGGACCCTATGGCTACACCTTC	CSVGLLGPYGYTF
TRBV25-1	TRBJ2-1	TRBD2	many	TGTGCCAGCAGTGAATATTGGCGGGAGGGCTACAATGAGCAGTTCTTC	CASSEYWREGYNEQFF
TRBV9	TRBJ2-2	TRBD2	many	TGTGCCAGCAGCTCAAGACTAGCAGTGAACACCGGGGAGCTGTTTTTT	CASSSRLAVNTGELFF
TRBV4-3	TRBJ2-1	TRBD2	many	TGCGCCAGCAGCCAAGATCAGCTAGCGGGAGGGAATGAGCAGTTCTTC	CASSQDQLAGGNEQFF
TRBV10-3	TRBJ1-1	TRBD1	many	TGTGCCATCAAGGGACAGGGCCTGAACACTGAAGCTTTCTTT	CAIKGQGLNTEAFF